The clone carrying this TCR beta chain was counted a few times. Its specificity is unknown. The data originate from a study of T cells in narcolepsy. Notes on the study in general: Blood of same and different patients, but not healthy controls, reportedly held recurring autoreactive clonotypes. Comparing one patient's CSF and blood CD4+ clonotypes highlighted HCRT- and TRIB2-specific autoreactive clonotypes.

This CDR3 has 17 residues. Germline V gene lookup returns CDR1 LGHNA and CDR2 YSLEER. Germline trimming cut 1 base from V and 6 bases from J; bases unmatched to any gene: 14. Clones were read by immunoSEQ multiplex PCR, and TCRdb kept only the in-frame ones, dropping some. The table records about 24,000 clones, 55% to 80% of them present only once. Sequencing was done on a sample of memory (CD45RA-) CD4+ T cells from blood. This chain connects TRBV4-3 to TRBJ1-2; 7 positions match TRBD1. The TCR sequence derives from a human donor in good health. CDR3 residues: CASSQGGLLQGNNGYTF. CDR3 in DNA: TGCGCCAGCAGCCAAGGGGGACTTCTACAGGGGAATAATGGCTACACCTTC.